The 13 T cell receptor beta chains below come from one sample, sequenced in a study of blood T cell repertoires in COVID-19 (TCRdb year 2020). To prepare the library, the immunoSEQ multiplex PCR assay was applied. TCRdb provides this immuneACCESS table in a form limited to in-frame rearrangements. Some clones are lacking; in checked studies, under half of them reflect an unresolved V gene, and why the rest are absent is not known. This sample holds about 220,000 clones; about 86% were observed only once. The ten largest clones capture 3% of the sample. Specimen: peripheral blood. These receptors originate from a woman in her thirties who had recovered from COVID-19.

This chain connects TRBV7-3 to TRBJ2-2; perhaps TRBD2 as D (6 bases). The CDR3 extends over 14 amino acids. Deletions cut 5 bases from V and 6 bases from J, with 13 bases between. Germline values: CDR1 SGHTA, CDR2 FQGTGA. CDR3 bases: TGTGCCAGCAGCCCAAGACTAGATGCCGGGGAGCTGTTTTTT. Its translation: CASSPRLDAGELFF.

The J gene is TRBJ2-5, the V gene TRBV5-4; D may be TRBD2 (6 bases). This CDR3 has 14 residues. Deletions cut 4 bases from V and 8 bases from J, with 18 bases between. Germline loops: CDR1 SGHNT, CDR2 YYREEE (reference sequence). The CDR3 coding sequence is TGTGCCAGCAGCACCTCCGGGAGCGGAAACACCCAGTACTTC. Residues: CASSTSGSGNTQYF.

The chain employs TRBV28 and TRBJ2-1; 10 bases agree with TRBD1. The CDR3 is made up of 15 amino acids. The junction had 5 bases not matched to a gene; V was cut back by 2 bases and J by 7 bases. The germline V gene has CDR1 MDHEN and CDR2 SYDVKM. CDR3 in DNA: TGTGCCAGCAGTTTAGACAGGGGGCTCGGGAATGAGCAGTTCTTC. It translates to CASSLDRGLGNEQFF.

The chain employs TRBV9 and TRBJ2-7, with D tentatively TRBD1 (6 bases). Germline V lookup: CDR1 SGDLS, CDR2 YYNGEE. The germline V and J ends were trimmed by 4 bases and 4 bases, with 15 bases remaining between them. This CDR3 is 14 amino acids long. CDR3 sequence reads: CASSQEQGGYEQYF. DNA for the CDR3: TGTGCCAGCAGCCAAGAACAGGGTGGGTACGAGCAGTACTTC.

CDR3 bases: TGTGCCAGCAGCCCCACTGACTACGAGCAGTACTTC. Protein product: CASSPTDYEQYF. The gene calls are TRBV28 and TRBJ2-7; D remains ambiguous. The germline V gene has CDR1 MDHEN and CDR2 SYDVKM. Trimming removed 6 bases at V and 3 bases at J, with 9 bases between. The CDR3 length is 12 residues.

The V and J genes are TRBV5-1 and TRBJ2-1; D is possibly TRBD1 (5 bases). V shed 0 bases and J shed 7 bases, with 11 bases lying between them. CDR3 size: 14 residues. In germline, CDR1 is SGHRS, CDR2 YFSETQ. CDR3 protein: CASSLEGRQNEQFF. The CDR3 coding sequence is TGCGCCAGCAGCTTGGAGGGGCGGCAGAATGAGCAGTTCTTC.

This rearrangement joins TRBV7-2 to TRBJ2-1, with D maybe TRBD1 (7 bases). This CDR3 has 16 residues. Per the germline V gene, CDR1 is SGHTA and CDR2 is FQGNSA. Trimming left V 5 bases short and J 4 bases short, with 18 bases between. CDR3 region: CASSPSGRGTYNEQFF. The DNA for the CDR3 is TGTGCCAGCAGCCCGAGTGGCAGGGGGACTTACAATGAGCAGTTCTTC.

Only one count was recorded for this clone. The chain combines TRBV3-1 (or the pseudogene TRBV3-2) with TRBJ2-3; TRBD2 matches 11 bases. The CDR3 extends over 18 amino acids. The germline V gene encodes CDR1 LGHDT and CDR2 YNNKEL (reference sequence). V lost 4 bases, J lost 3 bases, and 12 bases stayed unmatched. The CDR3 loop is CASSLDHRTSGRTDTQYF. The CDR3 bases are TGTGCCAGCAGCCTAGACCATAGAACTAGCGGGAGAACAGATACGCAGTATTTT.

This clone was detected only a few times. J is TRBJ2-1 and V is TRBV27, with TRBD2 identical over 9 bases. Losses at the gene ends were 2 bases for V and 6 bases for J; bases not matched to a gene: 2. This CDR3 has 14 amino acids. Germline lookup yields CDR1 MNHEY and CDR2 SMNVEV (reference sequence). CDR3 loop: CASSLAGGPNEQFF. CDR3 DNA sequence: TGTGCCAGCAGTTTAGCGGGAGGGCCCAATGAGCAGTTCTTC.

The rearrangement joins TRBV5-5 to TRBJ1-1; D remains ambiguous. Germline V CDR1 and CDR2: SGHKS, YYEKEE (reference sequence). CDR3 size: 14 residues. V was shortened by 6 bases and J by 4 bases, with 16 bases between the two germline ends. CDR3 protein: CASTRGPGFTEAFF. Here the CDR3 DNA reads TGTGCCAGCACCCGAGGCCCCGGGTTCACTGAAGCTTTCTTT.

The rearrangement joins TRBV11-2 to TRBJ2-3; D gene unclear. Trimming took off 2 bases at V and 1 base at J, with 10 bases between the two ends. Germline lookup yields CDR1 SGHAT and CDR2 FQNNGV. This CDR3 spans 15 amino acids. The CDR3 spells CASSLYRDGTDTQYF. The CDR3 region has the DNA TGTGCCAGCAGCTTATACAGAGACGGCACAGATACGCAGTATTTT.

The chain recombines TRBV7-3 with TRBJ2-1, with D perhaps TRBD1 (6 bases). Trimming cost V 0 bases and J 0 bases, with 12 bases left between them. Looked up from germline, CDR1 is SGHTA and CDR2 is FQGTGA. This CDR3 contains 17 residues. For the CDR3, the DNA is TGTGCCAGCAGCTTAACGTTTACAGGGCTCTCCTACAATGAGCAGTTCTTC. Amino acid sequence: CASSLTFTGLSYNEQFF.

CDR3 nucleotide sequence: TGTGCCAGCAGTTTACCGGCGCAGGGTCCCTATGGCTACACCTTC. Translating gives CASSLPAQGPYGYTF. This sequence joins TRBV28 and TRBJ1-2, with a tentative D call TRBD1 (5 bases). Germline CDR1 MDHEN, CDR2 SYDVKM. V was shortened by 2 bases and J by 4 bases, with 14 bases between the two germline ends. The CDR3 extends over 15 amino acids.